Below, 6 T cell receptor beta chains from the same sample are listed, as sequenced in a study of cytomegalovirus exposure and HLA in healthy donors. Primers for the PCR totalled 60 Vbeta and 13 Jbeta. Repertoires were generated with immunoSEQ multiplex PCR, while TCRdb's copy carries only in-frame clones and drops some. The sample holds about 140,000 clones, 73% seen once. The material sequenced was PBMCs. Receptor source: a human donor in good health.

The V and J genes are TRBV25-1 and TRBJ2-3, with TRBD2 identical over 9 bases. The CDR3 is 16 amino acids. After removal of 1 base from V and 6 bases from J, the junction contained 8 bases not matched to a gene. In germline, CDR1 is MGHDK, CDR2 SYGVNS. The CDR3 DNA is TGTGCCAGCAGTGAATTTGGGGGACTAGCTTGGGATACGCAGTATTTT. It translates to CASSEFGGLAWDTQYF.

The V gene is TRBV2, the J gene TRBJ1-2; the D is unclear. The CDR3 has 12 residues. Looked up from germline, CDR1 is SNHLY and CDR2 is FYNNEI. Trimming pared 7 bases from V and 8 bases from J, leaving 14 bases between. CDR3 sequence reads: CASIFSGSGYTF. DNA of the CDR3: TGTGCCAGCATCTTTAGTGGGAGCGGCTACACCTTC.

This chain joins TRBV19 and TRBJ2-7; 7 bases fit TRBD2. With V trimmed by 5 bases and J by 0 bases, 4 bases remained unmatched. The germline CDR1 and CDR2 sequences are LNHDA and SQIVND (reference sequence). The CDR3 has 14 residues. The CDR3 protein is CASSSRTSSYEQYF. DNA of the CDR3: TGTGCCAGTAGTTCTCGGACTAGCTCCTACGAGCAGTACTTC.

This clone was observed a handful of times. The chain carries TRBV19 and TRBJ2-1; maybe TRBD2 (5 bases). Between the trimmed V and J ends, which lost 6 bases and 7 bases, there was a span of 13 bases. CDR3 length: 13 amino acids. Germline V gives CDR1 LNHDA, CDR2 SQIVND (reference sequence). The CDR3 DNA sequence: TGTGCCAGTAGACCGGGGATCTGGAATGAGCAGTTCTTC. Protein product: CASRPGIWNEQFF.

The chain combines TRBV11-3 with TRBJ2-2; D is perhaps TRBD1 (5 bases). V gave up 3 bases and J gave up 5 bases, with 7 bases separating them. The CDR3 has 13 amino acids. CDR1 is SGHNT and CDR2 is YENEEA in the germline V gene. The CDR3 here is CASSFRATGELFF. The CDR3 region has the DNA TGTGCCAGCAGCTTCAGGGCGACCGGGGAGCTGTTTTTT.

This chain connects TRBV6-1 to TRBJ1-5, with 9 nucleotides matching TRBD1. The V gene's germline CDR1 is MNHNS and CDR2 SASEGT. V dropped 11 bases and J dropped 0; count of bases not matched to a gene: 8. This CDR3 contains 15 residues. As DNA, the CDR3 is TGTGCCGGTTCCGGGACAGGGCGTAGCAATCAGCCCCAGCATTTT. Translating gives CAGSGTGRSNQPQHF.